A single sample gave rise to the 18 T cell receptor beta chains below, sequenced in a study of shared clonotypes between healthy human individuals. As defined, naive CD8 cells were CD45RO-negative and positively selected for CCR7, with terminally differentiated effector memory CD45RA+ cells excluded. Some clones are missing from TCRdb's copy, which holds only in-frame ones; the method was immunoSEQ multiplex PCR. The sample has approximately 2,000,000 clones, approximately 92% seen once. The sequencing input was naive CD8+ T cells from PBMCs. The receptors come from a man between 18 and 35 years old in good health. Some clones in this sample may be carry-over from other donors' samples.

CDR3 amino acids: CASSLAGVPPYEQYF. The CDR3 coding sequence is TGTGCCAGCAGCTTAGCGGGGGTCCCCCCCTACGAGCAGTACTTC. The chain joins TRBV7-9 to TRBJ2-7, with D perhaps assigned TRBD1 or TRBD2 (5 bases each). V gave up 0 bases and J gave up 2 bases, with 11 bases separating them. The CDR3 is 15 residues long. CDR1 and CDR2 (germline): SEHNR, FQNEAQ (reference sequence).

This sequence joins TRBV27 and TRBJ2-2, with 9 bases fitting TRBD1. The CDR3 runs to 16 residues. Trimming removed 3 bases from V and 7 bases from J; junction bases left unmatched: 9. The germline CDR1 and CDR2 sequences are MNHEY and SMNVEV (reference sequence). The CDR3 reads CASSFTGGDFVGELFF. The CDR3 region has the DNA TGTGCCAGCAGTTTTACAGGGGGCGATTTCGTCGGGGAGCTGTTTTTT.

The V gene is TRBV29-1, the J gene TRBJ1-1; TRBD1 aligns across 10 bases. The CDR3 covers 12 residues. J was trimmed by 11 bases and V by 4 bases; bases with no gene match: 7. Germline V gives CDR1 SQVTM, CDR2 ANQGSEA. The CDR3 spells CSVVGDRGLAFF. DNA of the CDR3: TGCAGCGTTGTTGGGGACAGGGGCTTGGCTTTCTTT. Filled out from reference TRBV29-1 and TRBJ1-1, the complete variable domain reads SAVISQKPSRDICQRGTSLTIQCQVDSQVTMMFWYRQQPGQSLTLIATANQGSEATYESGFVIDKFPISRPNLTFSTLTVSNMSPEDSSIYLCSVVGDRGLAFFGQGTRLTVV.

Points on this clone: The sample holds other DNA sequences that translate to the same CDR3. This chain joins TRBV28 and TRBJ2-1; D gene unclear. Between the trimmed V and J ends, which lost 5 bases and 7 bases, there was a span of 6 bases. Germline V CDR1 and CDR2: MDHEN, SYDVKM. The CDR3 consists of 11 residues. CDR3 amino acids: CASSPHNEQFF. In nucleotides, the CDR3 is TGTGCCAGCAGTCCCCATAATGAGCAGTTCTTC.

DNA of the CDR3: TGTGCCAGCAGTGAAACTAGCGGGAGCCCCCACAATGAGCAGTTCTTC. It translates to CASSETSGSPHNEQFF. The V gene is TRBV2, the J gene TRBJ2-1; TRBD2 aligns across 11 bases. Trimming removed 2 bases from V and 5 bases from J; junction bases left unmatched: 5. Germline CDR1 is SNHLY and CDR2 is FYNNEI. CDR3 length equals 16 residues.

The CDR3 spells CAISEPRWLALSSYNEQFF. Written as DNA, the CDR3 is TGTGCCATCAGTGAGCCGAGGTGGCTGGCGTTGAGCTCCTACAATGAGCAGTTCTTC. The chain has TRBV10-3 and TRBJ2-1, with D unclear. The CDR3 is 19 amino acids. Germline V CDR1 and CDR2: ENHRY, SYGVKD. V was shortened by 2 bases and J by 0 bases, with 20 bases between the two germline ends.

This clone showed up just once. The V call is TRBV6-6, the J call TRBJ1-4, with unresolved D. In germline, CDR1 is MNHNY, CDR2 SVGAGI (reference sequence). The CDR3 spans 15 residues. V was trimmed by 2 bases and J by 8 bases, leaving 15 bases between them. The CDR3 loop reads CASSYATALGEKLFF. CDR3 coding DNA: TGTGCCAGCAGTTACGCGACGGCCTTGGGGGAAAAACTGTTTTTT.

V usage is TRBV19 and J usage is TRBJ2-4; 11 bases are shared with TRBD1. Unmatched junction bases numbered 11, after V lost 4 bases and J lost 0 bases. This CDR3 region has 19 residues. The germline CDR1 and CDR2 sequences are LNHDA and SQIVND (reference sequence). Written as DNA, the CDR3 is TGTGCCAGTAGTAACACCGGGACAGGGGGGACATTAGCCAAAAACATTCAGTACTTC. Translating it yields CASSNTGTGGTLAKNIQYF.

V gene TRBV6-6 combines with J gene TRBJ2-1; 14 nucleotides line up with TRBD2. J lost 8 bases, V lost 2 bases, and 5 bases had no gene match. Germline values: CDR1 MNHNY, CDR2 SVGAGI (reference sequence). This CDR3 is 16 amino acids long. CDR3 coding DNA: TGTGCCAGCAGTTACGGGGGACTAGCGGGAGAAGATGAGCAGTTCTTC. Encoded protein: CASSYGGLAGEDEQFF.

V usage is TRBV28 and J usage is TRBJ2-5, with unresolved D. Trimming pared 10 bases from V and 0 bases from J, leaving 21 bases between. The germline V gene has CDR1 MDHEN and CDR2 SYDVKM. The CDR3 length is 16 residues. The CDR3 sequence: CATNPTRTTYQETQYF. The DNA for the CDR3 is TGTGCCACCAACCCGACCAGGACCACATACCAAGAGACCCAGTACTTC.

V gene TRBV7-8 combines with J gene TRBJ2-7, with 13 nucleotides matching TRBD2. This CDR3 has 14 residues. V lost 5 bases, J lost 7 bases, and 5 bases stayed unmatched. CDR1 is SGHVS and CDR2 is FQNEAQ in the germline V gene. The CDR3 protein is CASSPPGLAGEQYF. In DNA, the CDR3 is TGTGCCAGCAGCCCCCCGGGACTAGCGGGGGAGCAGTACTTC.

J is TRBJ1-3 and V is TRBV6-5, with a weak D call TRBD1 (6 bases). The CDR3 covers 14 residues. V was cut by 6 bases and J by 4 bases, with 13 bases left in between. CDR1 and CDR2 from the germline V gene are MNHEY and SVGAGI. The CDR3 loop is CASSETGMGNTIYF. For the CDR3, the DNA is TGTGCCAGCAGCGAGACAGGCATGGGAAACACCATATATTTT.

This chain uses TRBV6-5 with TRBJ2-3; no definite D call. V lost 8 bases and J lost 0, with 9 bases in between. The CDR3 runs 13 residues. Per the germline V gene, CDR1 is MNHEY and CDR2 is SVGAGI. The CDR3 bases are TGTGCCAGCTCGGACCGTAGCACAGATACGCAGTATTTT. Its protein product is CASSDRSTDTQYF.

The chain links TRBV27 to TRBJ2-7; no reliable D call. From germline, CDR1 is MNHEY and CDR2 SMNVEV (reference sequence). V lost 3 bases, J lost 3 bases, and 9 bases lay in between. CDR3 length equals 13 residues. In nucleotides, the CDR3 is TGTGCCAGCAGTTTCCTGATGAACTACGAGCAGTACTTC. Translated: CASSFLMNYEQYF.

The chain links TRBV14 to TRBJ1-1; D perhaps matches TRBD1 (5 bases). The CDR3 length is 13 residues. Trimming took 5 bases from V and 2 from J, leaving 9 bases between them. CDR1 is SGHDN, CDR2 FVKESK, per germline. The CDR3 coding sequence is TGTGCCAGCAGCATGGGGCTAAACACTGAAGCTTTCTTT. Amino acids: CASSMGLNTEAFF.

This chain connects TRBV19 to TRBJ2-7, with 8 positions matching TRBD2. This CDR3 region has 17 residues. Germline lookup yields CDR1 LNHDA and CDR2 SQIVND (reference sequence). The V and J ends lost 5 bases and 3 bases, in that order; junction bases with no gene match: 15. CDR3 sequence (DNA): TGTGCCAGTAGTTGGACGGGAGGGCCTCTACGGCACTACGAGCAGTACTTC. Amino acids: CASSWTGGPLRHYEQYF.

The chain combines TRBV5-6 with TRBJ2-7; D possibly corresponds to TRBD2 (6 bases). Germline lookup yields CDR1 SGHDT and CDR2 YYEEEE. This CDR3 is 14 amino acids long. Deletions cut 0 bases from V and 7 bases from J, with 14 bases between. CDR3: CASSLVFPGGEQYF. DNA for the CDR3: TGTGCCAGCAGCTTGGTGTTCCCTGGGGGGGAGCAGTACTTC.

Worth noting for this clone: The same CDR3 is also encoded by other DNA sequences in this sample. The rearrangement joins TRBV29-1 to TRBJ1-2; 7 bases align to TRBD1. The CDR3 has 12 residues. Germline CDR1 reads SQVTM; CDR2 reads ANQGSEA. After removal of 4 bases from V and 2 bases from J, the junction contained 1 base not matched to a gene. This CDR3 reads CSVVGGNYGYTF. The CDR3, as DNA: TGCAGCGTTGTAGGGGGCAACTATGGCTACACCTTC.